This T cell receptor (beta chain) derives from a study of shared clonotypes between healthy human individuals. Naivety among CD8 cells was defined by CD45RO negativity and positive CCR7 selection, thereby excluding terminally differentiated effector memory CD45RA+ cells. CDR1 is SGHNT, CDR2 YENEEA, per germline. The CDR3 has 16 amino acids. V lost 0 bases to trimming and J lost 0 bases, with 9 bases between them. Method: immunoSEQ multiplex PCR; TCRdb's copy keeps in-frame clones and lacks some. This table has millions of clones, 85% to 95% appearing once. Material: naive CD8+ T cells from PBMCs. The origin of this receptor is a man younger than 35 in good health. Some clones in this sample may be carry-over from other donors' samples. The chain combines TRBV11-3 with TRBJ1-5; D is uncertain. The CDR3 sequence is CASSLERVVSNQPQHF. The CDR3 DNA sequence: TGTGCCAGCAGCTTAGAGAGGGTCGTTAGCAATCAGCCCCAGCATTTT. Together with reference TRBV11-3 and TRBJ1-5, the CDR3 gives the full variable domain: EAGVVQSPRYKIIEKKQPVAFWCNPISGHNTLYWYLQNLGQGPELLIRYENEEAVDDSQLPKDRFSAERLKGVDSTLKIQPAELGDSAVYLCASSLERVVSNQPQHFGDGTRLSIL.